This is a list of T cell receptor beta chains from one sample in a study of cytomegalovirus exposure and HLA in healthy donors. Here immunoSEQ multiplex PCR was the method, and the copy in TCRdb shows in-frame clones only, minus some. The sample contains 100,000 to 150,000 clones, about 91% of which appear only once. Specimen: PBMCs. The receptors originated from a woman aged 18-29 years in good health and CMV-seronegative. The CDR3 runs from the conserved cysteine through the conserved F or W. Each record gives: D gene, CDR3 length, V gene, clone size, J gene, CDR3 DNA, CDR3 protein. The D gene is left open where the match is weak. Some rows have no size entry. The others give once, few or many, or a class for an expanded clone.

>-|13|TRBV29-1|once|TRBJ2-7
TGCAGCGTTGAAGAGAAAACTACCTACGAGCAGTACTTC
CSVEEKTTYEQYF
>TRBD1|14|TRBV27|-|TRBJ1-4
TGTGCCAGCACCACCGGGACAGGGCAAAAAAAACTGTTTTTT
CASTTGTGQKKLFF
>-|13|TRBV2|-|TRBJ1-5
TGTGCCGCGGGGAGGGGGAATAATCAGCCCCAGCATTTT
CAAGRGNNQPQHF
>-|12|TRBV28|-|TRBJ1-2
TGTGCCAGCAGTTGGGAGGGTTATGGCTACACCTTC
CASSWEGYGYTF
>-|16|TRBV7-8|-|TRBJ2-1
TGTGCCAGCAGCTTAGAACACAGGGCGTCCTACAATGAGCAGTTCTTC
CASSLEHRASYNEQFF
>-|14|TRBV10-3|-|TRBJ2-7
TGTGCCATCAGCGGGACTGCCGCCTCCTACGAGCAGTACTTC
CAISGTAASYEQYF
>TRBD1|15|TRBV5-6|-|TRBJ1-4
TGTGCCAGCAGCTCCCTCGACAGGGGAAATGAAAAACTGTTTTTT
CASSSLDRGNEKLFF
>-|15|TRBV30|-|TRBJ2-3
TGTGCCTGGAGCAGACAGCTTACTAGCACAGATACGCAGTATTTT
CAWSRQLTSTDTQYF
>TRBD1|15|TRBV7-8|-|TRBJ1-2
TGTGCCAGCAGCTTAGCGAGGACAGGCGTCTATGGCTACACCTTC
CASSLARTGVYGYTF
>TRBD2|15|TRBV2|-|TRBJ2-1
TGTGCCAGCAGGAAGACTAGCGGGAGGGTTTATGAGCAGTTCTTC
CASRKTSGRVYEQFF
>-|15|TRBV6-6|-|TRBJ2-1
TGTGCCAGCACAGTAGCGGTGTTAGCAGACAATGAGCAGTTCTTC
CASTVAVLADNEQFF
>-|14|TRBV2|once|TRBJ1-1
TGTGCCACCCAGAGGGACACCATGAACACTGAAGCTTTCTTT
CATQRDTMNTEAFF
>-|13|TRBV28|-|TRBJ2-5
TGTGCCAGTCAAAGGGCACAGGAAGAGGCCCAGTACTTC
CASQRAQEEAQYF
>-|14|TRBV4-3|-|TRBJ1-2
TGCGCCAGCTCCAGTGTACAGGAGACCTATGGCTACACCTTC
CASSSVQETYGYTF
>-|16|TRBV7-9|-|TRBJ2-5
TGTGCCAGCAGACCTGAAACGGGGAGAGGGCAAGAGACCCAGTACTTC
CASRPETGRGQETQYF
>-|17|TRBV4-2|once|TRBJ1-1
TGTGCCAGCAGCCAAGACGAGGGAAATGGAGAGAACACTGAAGCTTTCTTT
CASSQDEGNGENTEAFF
>TRBD1|14|TRBV9|-|TRBJ2-2
TGTGCCAGCAGCTGGGGACAGGGGACCGGGGAGCTGTTTTTT
CASSWGQGTGELFF
>TRBD2|14|TRBV11-3|-|TRBJ2-1
TGTGCCAGCAGCACTAGCGGGCCAGCCGGTGAGCAGTTCTTC
CASSTSGPAGEQFF
>-|13|TRBV30|-|TRBJ2-5
TGTGCCTGGAGTGTTGGGGGACATGGGACCCAGTACTTC
CAWSVGGHGTQYF
>TRBD1|14|TRBV19|once|TRBJ2-7
TGTGCCAGTAGTATAACGGGGACAGGATACGAGCAGTACTTC
CASSITGTGYEQYF
>-|15|TRBV7-2|-|TRBJ2-7
TGTGCCAGCAGCTTTCTCCCCGCTCCCGGGAACGAGCAGTACTTC
CASSFLPAPGNEQYF
>-|15|TRBV6-1|-|TRBJ2-5
TGTGCCAGCAGTGTGGGGGCGGGTGACCAAGAGACCCAGTACTTC
CASSVGAGDQETQYF
>TRBD1|17|TRBV2|-|TRBJ2-5
TGTGCCAGCAATACTCCGGGACAGGGAACGCTCCAAGAGACCCAGTACTTC
CASNTPGQGTLQETQYF
>TRBD2|16|TRBV7-9|-|TRBJ2-3
TGTGCCAGCAGCTTAGCACTAGCGGGGAACACAGATACGCAGTATTTT
CASSLALAGNTDTQYF
>TRBD1|15|TRBV2|-|TRBJ1-1
TGTGCCAGCAGAGATACCGGGACAGGGAACACTGAAGCTTTCTTT
CASRDTGTGNTEAFF
>-|13|TRBV14|-|TRBJ1-2
TGTGCCAGCAGCCACTCTAGAGCACTAGGCTACACCTTC
CASSHSRALGYTF
>-|12|TRBV30|-|TRBJ2-3
TGTGCCTGGAGCCAGGGAACAGATACGCAGTATTTT
CAWSQGTDTQYF
>-|16|TRBV4-2|-|TRBJ1-2
TGTGCCAGCAGAGCCAATGACTTGGACTCTAACTATGGCTACACCTTC
CASRANDLDSNYGYTF
>-|13|TRBV6-4|-|TRBJ1-2
TGTGCCAGCAGACCGACGGGGAACTATGGCTACACCTTC
CASRPTGNYGYTF
>-|15|TRBV5-8|-|TRBJ1-5
TGTGCCAGCAGCTTGGACAGACCTAGCAATCAGCCCCAGCATTTT
CASSLDRPSNQPQHF
>TRBD2|15|TRBV27|-|TRBJ2-1
TGTGCCAGCGGTTCCGGGACTAGAAGGTTAAGAGAGCAGTTCTTC
CASGSGTRRLREQFF
>-|13|TRBV6-5|-|TRBJ1-1
TGTGCCAGCAGTTACCAGACAGACACTGAAGCTTTCTTT
CASSYQTDTEAFF